The sequence of this T cell receptor beta chain was determined in a study of graft-versus-host responses after intestinal transplantation. Concerning this clone itself: What it binds is not known. Other nucleotide sequences from this sample produce the same CDR3.

TCRdb keeps only in-frame clones here, not all; method: immunoSEQ multiplex PCR. The data contain over 100,000 clones, 85% to 95% of them singletons. The germline CDR1 and CDR2 sequences are MDHEN and SYDVKM. V shed 3 bases and J shed 2 bases, with 7 bases lying between them. This CDR3 comprises 13 residues. The clonotype comes from a human donor who received an intestinal transplant. The material was unstimulated CD8+ T cells sorted from spleen or lymph node cells, obtained before intestinal transplant. The chain links TRBV28 to TRBJ1-1; tentatively, D is TRBD1 (6 bases). CDR3 sequence: CASSLTGNTEAFF. The CDR3 nucleotides are TGTGCCAGCAGTTTGACAGGTAACACTGAAGCTTTCTTT.